The clone carrying this T cell receptor (beta chain) has only a few counts. Its antigen is unknown. Trimming shortened V by 6 bases and J by 1 base, and 12 bases separated the two germline ends. CDR3 length equals 14 residues. Germline loops: CDR1 LNHDA, CDR2 SQIVND (reference sequence). The lymph nodes were axillary draining lymph nodes from breast cancer patients. This record comes from a study of breast tumors, draining lymph nodes, adjacent tissues. Study-wide results and caveats: Tumor TCR diversity was below lymph nodes but above nontumor tissue. Findings are consistent with lymph node origin and intratumoral expansion of most tumor T cells.

TCRdb reprocessed the multiplex PCR reads via MiXCR and lists one record per CDR3 protein. The profile covers nearly 110,000 distinct CDR3 sequences, with about 30% appearing a single time and 4.5% to 7% taken by the ten largest. The chain links TRBV19 to TRBJ1-1; D perhaps matches TRBD1 (5 bases). Sequenced: axillary lymph node tissue. This TCR was sampled from a female donor with breast cancer. Some clones in this sample may be carry-over from other donors' samples. CDR3 in amino acids: CASSAGGENTEAFF. CDR3 DNA sequence: TGTGCCAGTAGCGCAGGAGGGGAGAACACTGAAGCTTTCTTT.